Shown below are 8 T cell receptor beta chains from a single sample sequenced in a study of cytomegalovirus exposure and HLA in healthy donors. The PCR ran on 60 Vbeta and 13 Jbeta primers. The repertoire was sequenced with immunoSEQ multiplex PCR; TCRdb's copy has only in-frame clones and lacks some. The sample yields 150,000 or so clones, around 83% seen once. Sequenced input: PBMCs. The origin of the receptors is a man aged 50 or older in good health and CMV-seropositive.

The chain combines TRBV7-9 with TRBJ2-2; D might be TRBD1 (5 bases). With 1 base removed from V and 4 bases from J, the gap between germline ends came to 19 bases. The germline gives CDR1 SEHNR, CDR2 FQNEAQ (reference sequence). CDR3 length equals 18 residues. CDR3 sequence reads: CASSLGRQGSFGTGELFF. DNA of the CDR3: TGTGCCAGCAGCTTAGGAAGGCAGGGAAGCTTCGGCACCGGGGAGCTGTTTTTT. Supplemented by reference TRBV7-9 and TRBJ2-2, the full variable domain reads DTGVSQNPRHKITKRGQNVTFRCDPISEHNRLYWYRQTLGQGPEFLTYFQNEAQLEKSRLLSDRFSAERPKGSFSTLEIQRTEQGDSAMYLCASSLGRQGSFGTGELFFGEGSRLTVL.

The CDR3 coding sequence is TGCGCCAGCAGCCAAGTTAGGGGGTACGAGCAGTACTTC. The encoded protein is CASSQVRGYEQYF. The chain joins TRBV4-3 to TRBJ2-7; possible D gene TRBD1, 6 bases. Trimming removed 1 base from V and 4 bases from J, with 8 bases in between. The length of the CDR3 is 13 residues. In germline, CDR1 is LGHNA, CDR2 YSLEER.

This sequence joins TRBV27 and TRBJ2-3; 7 bases agree with TRBD2. The CDR3 has 15 residues. CDR1 is MNHEY, CDR2 SMNVEV, per germline (reference sequence). Trimming at V came to 2 bases and at J to 4 bases, leaving 6 bases not matched to a gene. The CDR3 sequence is CASSLRGEAADTQYF. CDR3 sequence (DNA): TGTGCCAGCAGTTTACGGGGGGAGGCTGCAGATACGCAGTATTTT.

This sequence joins TRBV28 and TRBJ1-1, with 10 bases matching TRBD1. Germline V lookup: CDR1 MDHEN, CDR2 SYDVKM. V lost 6 bases and J lost 5; bases outside the gene matches: 6. The CDR3 is made up of 14 amino acids. The CDR3 nucleotides read TGTGCCAGCAGCCCTAGACAGGGGGCAACTGAAGCTTTCTTT. Translation gives CASSPRQGATEAFF.

CDR3 in amino acids: CASSPSGVANTGELFF. The CDR3 DNA sequence: TGTGCCAGCAGTCCCTCAGGGGTCGCGAACACCGGGGAGCTGTTTTTT. The chain recombines TRBV28 with TRBJ2-2; D might be TRBD1 (6 bases). Looked up from germline, CDR1 is MDHEN and CDR2 is SYDVKM. The length of the CDR3 is 16 residues. V dropped 5 bases and J dropped 0 bases, with 13 bases sitting between them.

V usage is TRBV27 and J usage is TRBJ1-5, with D hard to call. V gave up 5 bases and J gave up 0 bases, with 5 bases separating them. This CDR3 region has 13 residues. Germline V gene sequence: CDR1 MNHEY, CDR2 SMNVEV (reference sequence). CDR3 residues: CASSPYSNQPQHF. The CDR3 bases are TGTGCCAGCAGTCCCTATAGCAATCAGCCCCAGCATTTT.

The genes are TRBV30 and TRBJ2-1; the D gene is possibly TRBD1 (5 bases). Germline CDR1 is GTSNPN and CDR2 is SVGIG (reference sequence). Trimming shortened V by 3 bases and J by 4 bases, and 10 bases separated the two germline ends. The CDR3 covers 13 residues. CDR3 region: CAWRRQKYNEQFF. CDR3 nucleotides: TGTGCCTGGAGGAGACAGAAATACAATGAGCAGTTCTTC.

The chain uses TRBV21-1 and TRBJ1-1. TRBV21-1 is deemed a pseudogene. The CDR3 covers 14 residues. The chain's CDR3 is CASSPKPGWTEAFF. CDR3 nucleotide sequence: TGTGCCAGCAGCCCTAAGCCCGGGTGGACTGAAGCTTTCTTT.